Listed here are 6 T cell receptor beta chains from one sample, sequenced in a study of blood T cell repertoires in COVID-19. The method was immunoSEQ multiplex PCR; TCRdb's version includes in-frame clones alone and lacks a portion of them. The table records around 50,000 clones, about nine tenths of them present only once. The material sequenced was peripheral blood. The receptors derive from a man aged 60-69 years with acute or convalescent COVID-19.

This clone appeared a single time. The chain links TRBV5-6 to TRBJ1-6, with D unresolved. V lost 0 bases, J lost 10 bases, and 5 bases lay in between. This CDR3 has 12 amino acids. Germline assignment: CDR1 SGHDT and CDR2 YYEEEE. The CDR3 DNA reads TGTGCCAGCAGCTTGGTCAGATCACCCCTCCACTTT. Its translation is CASSLVRSPLHF.

This sequence joins TRBV19 and TRBJ1-2; tentative D call: TRBD1 (6 bases). Trimming cost V 4 bases and J 8 bases, with 17 bases left between them. Per germline, CDR1 LNHDA and CDR2 SQIVND (reference sequence). The CDR3 loop spans 14 amino acids. The CDR3: CASSTGVILLGYTF. In nucleotides, the CDR3 is TGTGCCAGTAGTACAGGGGTTATTCTTCTCGGCTACACCTTC.

The J gene is TRBJ1-1, the V gene TRBV14; 8 nucleotides agree with TRBD1. The J segment lost 2 bases and the V segment lost 0 bases, leaving 17 bases of the junction unmatched. The germline CDR1 and CDR2 sequences are SGHDN and FVKESK. This CDR3 spans 20 amino acids. CDR3 amino acids: CASSQDRWWEQGAGNTEAFF. CDR3 sequence (DNA): TGTGCCAGCAGCCAAGATCGATGGTGGGAGCAGGGGGCAGGAAACACTGAAGCTTTCTTT.

The chain joins TRBV15 to TRBJ1-1; D not certain. The CDR3 extends over 14 amino acids. CDR1 is LNHNV and CDR2 is YYDKDF in the germline V gene (reference sequence). Deletions cut 3 bases from V and 3 bases from J, with 11 bases between. CDR3: CATSRYGMDTEAFF. CDR3 DNA sequence: TGTGCCACCAGCAGGTATGGCATGGACACTGAAGCTTTCTTT. Drawing the rest from reference TRBV15 and TRBJ1-1, the complete variable domain is DAMVIQNPRYQVTQFGKPVTLSCSQTLNHNVMYWYQQKSSQAPKLLFHYYDKDFNNEADTPDNFQSRRPNTSFCFLDIRSPGLGDTAMYLCATSRYGMDTEAFFGQGTRLTVV.

The chain joins TRBV6-6 to TRBJ2-1; D is perhaps TRBD2 (5 bases). V gave up 6 bases and J gave up 0 bases, with 12 bases separating them. CDR1 is MNHNY and CDR2 is SVGAGI in the germline V gene (reference sequence). The CDR3 consists of 15 residues. The CDR3 protein is CASRVGLASYNEQFF. In nucleotides, the CDR3 is TGTGCCAGCAGGGTCGGACTCGCCTCCTACAATGAGCAGTTCTTC.

For the CDR3, the DNA is TGTGCCAGCAGCTTAGCGGGACTATTAAATGAGCAGTTCTTC. Translated, it gives CASSLAGLLNEQFF. The chain carries TRBV7-8 and TRBJ2-1, with 7 bases lining up with TRBD2. The CDR3 has 14 amino acids. Germline CDR1 SGHVS, CDR2 FQNEAQ. V lost 0 bases and J lost 7; bases outside the gene matches: 3.